This T cell receptor beta chain was retrieved from a study of tumor and adjacent non-tumor tissue in lung cancer. Study as a whole: Histology: around twelve adenocarcinoma, 2 squamous cell carcinoma, 1 small cell lung cancer. On average, productive TCRbeta reads reached 4 million to 5 million per sample.

This CDR3 is 14 amino acids long. CDR1 is SGHAT and CDR2 is FQNNGV in the germline V gene. No cell sorting was done before RNA was extracted from the tissue. Distant lung tissue was collected more than 3 cm away from the tumor edge. On this clonotype: Antigen specificity is unknown. Germline is not matched at one junction end, which may reflect a read error.

Study results and caveats: Tumor tissue had significantly higher TCR diversity than normal lung.

The library came from three nested PCR rounds adapted from ARM-PCR protocols. TCRdb independently ran MiXCR on the multiplex PCR reads; one entry per CDR3 protein. The sample includes around 74,000 distinct CDR3 sequences, nearly 70% of them seen just once. The sequence came from a woman between 50 and 59 years old with non-small cell lung cancer. The chain recombines TRBV11-2 with TRBJ1-6, with D hard to call. Material for sequencing was distant non-tumor lung tissue. The CDR3 protein is CASSLTLYSSPLHF. CDR3 in DNA: TGTGCCAGCAGCTTAACCCTTTATAGTTCACCCCTCCACTTT.